This T cell receptor beta chain was retrieved from a study of blood T cells in healthy people across ages. Study context: Template switching picked up about one barcoded beta molecule for each two T cells.

The CDR3 loop spans 14 amino acids. Germline-derived CDR1 and CDR2 are SGHRS and YFSETQ. A second PCR, run for about 7 to 12 cycles, used a sample-barcoded 5' primer plus a J-beta primer mix. A 12-random-nucleotide template-switch adaptor tagged each cDNA molecule. TCRdb re-analysed the 5' RACE reads in MiXCR, keeping a single row per CDR3 protein. The data contain 1.5 million to 2 million distinct CDR3 sequences, approximately 30% of them singletons. The V gene is TRBV5-1, the J gene TRBJ2-7, with D tentatively TRBD1 (5 bases). The closer fit of TRBJ2-4 to the DNA end suggests the J call may be wrong. The sample consisted of blood. The sequence derives from a woman aged 25 to 39 in good health. CDR3 loop: CASSWAGPENIQYF. The CDR3 bases are TGCGCCAGCAGCTGGGCAGGGCCCGAAAACATTCAGTACTTC.